The present entry profiles one TCR beta chain with its context. What it binds is unknown. The data were taken from a study of T cell responses to AZD1222 COVID-19 vaccine. Study as a whole: Second-dose intervals of approximately 4 or approximately 12 weeks were pooled.

The CDR3 is 12 residues long. Trimming shortened V by 1 base and J by 7 bases, and 6 bases separated the two germline ends. CDR1 and CDR2 from the germline V gene are SGHDN and FVKESK. Regarding the study as a whole: Sampled repertoires all dated from after the peak T cell response. Donors, mostly white British, included more females; clonal diversity was possibly underestimated. Recipients of two AZD1222 doses showed rising Spike-specific TCR breadth and depth.

Here immunoSEQ multiplex PCR was the method, and the copy in TCRdb shows in-frame clones only, minus some. The profile shows about 95,000 clones, 85% to 90% of them singletons. The chain carries TRBV14 and TRBJ2-3; no clear D gene. Sample: peripheral blood, taken on day 0 of AZD1222 vaccination. This TCR was sampled from an adult in good health. This CDR3 is CASSQVVHTQYF. The DNA for the CDR3 is TGTGCCAGCAGCCAAGTGGTCCATACGCAGTATTTT. Drawing the rest from reference TRBV14 and TRBJ2-3, the complete variable domain is EAGVTQFPSHSVIEKGQTVTLRCDPISGHDNLYWYRRVMGKEIKFLLHFVKESKQDESGMPNNRFLAERTGGTYSTLKVQPAELEDSGVYFCASSQVVHTQYFGPGTRLTVL.